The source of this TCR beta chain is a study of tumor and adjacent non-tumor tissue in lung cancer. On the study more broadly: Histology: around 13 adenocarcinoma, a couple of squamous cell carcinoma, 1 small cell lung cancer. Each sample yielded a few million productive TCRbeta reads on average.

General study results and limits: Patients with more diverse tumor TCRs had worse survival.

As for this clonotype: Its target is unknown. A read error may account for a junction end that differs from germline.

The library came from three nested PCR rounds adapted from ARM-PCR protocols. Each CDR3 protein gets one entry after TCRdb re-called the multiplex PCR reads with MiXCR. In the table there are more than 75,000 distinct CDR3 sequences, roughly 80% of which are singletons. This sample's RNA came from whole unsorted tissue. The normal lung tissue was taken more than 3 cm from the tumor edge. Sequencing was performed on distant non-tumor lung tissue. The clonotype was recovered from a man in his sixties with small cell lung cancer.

CDR3 nucleotide sequence: TGCGCCAGCGGCTTGAAGCAGCCAAGATCCTACAATGAGCAGTTCTTC. It yields the protein CASGLKQPRSYNEQFF. The gene calls are TRBV5-1 and TRBJ2-1; D is uncertain. Germline V gives CDR1 SGHRS, CDR2 YFSETQ. The CDR3 is 16 amino acids.